Shown below are 31 T cell receptor beta chains from a single sample sequenced in a study of blood T cell repertoires in COVID-19. The method was immunoSEQ multiplex PCR; TCRdb's version includes in-frame clones alone and lacks a portion of them. The sample includes 210,000 or so clones, about 88% of them seen just once. Sequenced: peripheral blood. The receptors derive from a man aged 35 to 55 with active or convalescent COVID-19.

The V and J genes are TRBV7-9 and TRBJ2-5; the D is unclear. CDR3 size: 16 residues. Between the trimmed V and J ends, which lost 4 bases and 4 bases, there was a span of 19 bases. Looked up from germline, CDR1 is SEHNR and CDR2 is FQNEAQ (reference sequence). CDR3 sequence: CASSYLLGLSAETQYF. In DNA, the CDR3 is TGTGCCAGCAGCTATCTGCTGGGCCTCTCCGCAGAGACCCAGTACTTC.

The chain carries TRBV13 and TRBJ2-1; 10 positions agree with TRBD2. The germline gives CDR1 PRHDT, CDR2 FYEKMQ (reference sequence). The CDR3 covers 13 residues. After removal of 5 bases from V and 9 bases from J, the junction contained 4 bases not matched to a gene. CDR3 amino acids: CASSPSSGSEQFF. The DNA of the CDR3 is TGTGCCAGCAGCCCCTCTAGCGGGAGTGAGCAGTTCTTC.

The chain joins TRBV27 to TRBJ2-7; 7 bases agree with TRBD1. CDR1 MNHEY and CDR2 SMNVEV come from the germline V gene (reference sequence). This CDR3 is 13 amino acids long. With V trimmed by 7 bases and J by 5 bases, 8 bases remained unmatched. DNA of the CDR3: TGTGCCAGCACCCTTCATGACAGGGACGAGCAGTACTTC. Translated, it gives CASTLHDRDEQYF.

The chain carries TRBV10-1 and TRBJ2-3; TRBD1 might be the D (6 bases). V was trimmed by 0 bases and J by 3 bases, leaving 10 bases between them. Germline CDR1 reads WNHNN; CDR2 reads SYGVQD (reference sequence). The CDR3 length is 15 residues. The CDR3: CASSESNRETDTQYF. The CDR3, as DNA: TGCGCCAGCAGTGAGTCGAACAGGGAGACAGATACGCAGTATTTT.

This chain connects TRBV11-2 to TRBJ1-5, with D perhaps matching TRBD1 (6 bases). The CDR3 totals 17 residues. V lost 1 base, J lost 5 bases, and 18 bases lay in between. CDR1 is SGHAT, CDR2 FQNNGV, per germline. The CDR3 is CASSLGIINRDDQPQHF. Here the CDR3 DNA reads TGTGCCAGCAGCTTAGGAATAATTAACAGGGACGATCAGCCCCAGCATTTT.

The chain recombines TRBV5-1 with TRBJ2-5, with D maybe TRBD2 (7 bases). Germline V gene lookup returns CDR1 SGHRS and CDR2 YFSETQ. V was shortened by 3 bases and J by 4 bases, with 22 bases between the two germline ends. CDR3 length equals 17 residues. The CDR3 is CASSSVPAGGRLETQYF. CDR3 nucleotide sequence: TGCGCCAGCAGCTCCGTTCCCGCCGGGGGGCGCCTAGAGACCCAGTACTTC.

For this clone: Other DNA sequences in this sample translate to the same CDR3. This sequence joins TRBV5-1 and TRBJ1-1; TRBD1 might be the D (6 bases). The CDR3 consists of 13 residues. V was cut by 2 bases and J by 2 bases, with 7 bases left in between. Germline CDR1 reads SGHRS; CDR2 reads YFSETQ. As DNA, the CDR3 is TGCGCCAGCAGCTTACAGGGAAACACTGAAGCTTTCTTT. The encoded protein is CASSLQGNTEAFF.

The V call is TRBV7-9, the J call TRBJ2-1, with 7 positions matching TRBD1. Germline values: CDR1 SEHNR, CDR2 FQNEAQ (reference sequence). The CDR3 length is 14 residues. V lost 3 bases to trimming and J lost 6 bases; unmatched junction nucleotides: 5. For the CDR3, the DNA is TGTGCCAGCAGCTTTGGGACAGTGGGCAATGAGCAGTTCTTC. Translated, it gives CASSFGTVGNEQFF.

In its sample, this clone was seen once. The V and J genes are TRBV5-1 and TRBJ2-2, with a weak D call TRBD2 (5 bases). CDR1 SGHRS and CDR2 YFSETQ come from the germline V gene. The CDR3 length is 14 residues. Trimming left V 2 bases short and J 4 bases short, with 9 bases between. CDR3 nucleotides: TGCGCCAGCAGCTTATGGACTGTCACCGGGGAGCTGTTTTTT. The encoded protein is CASSLWTVTGELFF.

V and J are TRBV19 and TRBJ2-2; TRBD2 is a possible D gene (5 bases). The CDR3 contains 16 residues. The germline V gene has CDR1 LNHDA and CDR2 SQIVND (reference sequence). V lost 6 bases and J 5 bases, leaving 19 bases between the germline ends. The CDR3 DNA reads TGTGCCAGTAGCCCCGCCCGACGGGGTAGAACCGGGGAGCTGTTTTTT. Its protein is CASSPARRGRTGELFF.

This clone was counted only a few times. The chain joins TRBV19 to TRBJ1-4; TRBD1 might be the D (6 bases). The CDR3 sequence is 14 residues long. The V gene lost 5 bases and the J gene lost 6 bases, with 13 bases spanning the gap. In germline, CDR1 is LNHDA, CDR2 SQIVND (reference sequence). The CDR3 bases are TGTGCCAGTAGTGCGGACAGTTACCATGAAAAACTGTTTTTT. Protein product: CASSADSYHEKLFF.

This chain uses TRBV5-1 with TRBJ1-2; weak D call: TRBD1 (6 bases). Germline assignment: CDR1 SGHRS and CDR2 YFSETQ. This CDR3 has 14 residues. V was cut by 4 bases and J by 2 bases, with 12 bases left in between. This chain's CDR3 is CASSGGQENYGYTF. Here the CDR3 DNA reads TGCGCCAGCAGCGGGGGACAAGAAAACTATGGCTACACCTTC.

The CDR3: CASSHGERGGRSNEQYF. The CDR3 nucleotides read TGTGCCAGCAGCCATGGAGAGCGGGGGGGTCGTTCGAACGAGCAGTACTTC. V gene TRBV14 combines with J gene TRBJ2-7; 10 bases are shared with TRBD2. The V gene end was trimmed by 3 bases and the J gene end by 5 bases; junction bases not matched to a gene: 13. CDR1 SGHDN and CDR2 FVKESK come from the germline V gene. The CDR3 is 17 residues long.

This chain uses TRBV2 with TRBJ2-2; tentatively, D is TRBD1 (5 bases). Germline V gene lookup returns CDR1 SNHLY and CDR2 FYNNEI. V lost 8 bases and J lost 0, with 10 bases in between. This CDR3 has 14 residues. The CDR3 bases are TGTGCCAGCGGGGCATTCGCGAACACCGGGGAGCTGTTTTTT. It yields the protein CASGAFANTGELFF.

In its sample, this clone was seen a few times. The chain is built from TRBV28 and TRBJ1-2; maybe TRBD1 (5 bases). V lost 1 base to trimming and J lost 8 bases, with 11 bases between them. The CDR3 runs 13 residues. Germline lookup yields CDR1 MDHEN and CDR2 SYDVKM. This CDR3 reads CASSLSGPQGYTF. The DNA for the CDR3 is TGTGCCAGCAGTTTATCAGGGCCCCAGGGCTACACCTTC.

The chain joins TRBV5-1 to TRBJ2-3; D not resolved. The V gene lost 2 bases and the J gene lost 3 bases, with 4 bases spanning the gap. The germline V gene encodes CDR1 SGHRS and CDR2 YFSETQ. This CDR3 has 12 residues. Here the CDR3 DNA reads TGCGCCAGCAGCTTACGGACAGATACGCAGTATTTT. Translating gives CASSLRTDTQYF.

As DNA, the CDR3 is TGTGCCAGCAGTCTACAGCAGAACACTGAAGCTTTCTTT. Translation gives CASSLQQNTEAFF. This chain links TRBV27 with TRBJ1-1; no clear D gene. The V gene's germline CDR1 is MNHEY and CDR2 SMNVEV (reference sequence). CDR3 length: 13 residues. Trimming stripped 5 bases from V and 1 base from J, with 8 bases between.

This chain connects TRBV9 to TRBJ2-2, with TRBD2 identical over 10 bases. Germline CDR1 reads SGDLS; CDR2 reads YYNGEE. V trimming: 3 bases; J trimming: 3 bases; junction bases outside the gene matches: 8. The CDR3 extends over 17 amino acids. The CDR3 protein is CASSGASGRPDTGELFF. The CDR3, as DNA: TGTGCCAGCAGCGGGGCTAGCGGGAGACCCGACACCGGGGAGCTGTTTTTT.

This clone has just one count. The chain combines TRBV6-5 with TRBJ2-4; TRBD1 matches 7 bases. This CDR3 has 14 residues. Germline lookup yields CDR1 MNHEY and CDR2 SVGAGI. Losses at the gene ends were 2 bases for V and 9 bases for J; bases not matched to a gene: 7. In DNA form, the CDR3 reads TGTGCCAGCAGTTACGACAGGGTCACGGGCATTCAGTACTTC. Protein: CASSYDRVTGIQYF.

The CDR3 DNA follows: TGCAGCGTTGGACAGGGGGATGGCTACACCTTC. Translating it yields CSVGQGDGYTF. The rearrangement joins TRBV29-1 to TRBJ1-2, with 9 nucleotides matching TRBD1. This CDR3 has 11 amino acids. Trimming cost V 4 bases and J 6 bases; bases outside gene matches: 0. Germline assignment: CDR1 SQVTM and CDR2 ANQGSEA.

This rearrangement joins TRBV7-9 to TRBJ2-1; D might be TRBD2 (5 bases). The CDR3 sequence is 12 residues long. Trimming stripped 5 bases from V and 10 bases from J, with 12 bases between. Germline lookup yields CDR1 SEHNR and CDR2 FQNEAQ (reference sequence). CDR3 DNA sequence: TGTGCCAGCAGCCAGGTGGGGAGCGAGCAGTTCTTC. As protein: CASSQVGSEQFF.

The chain combines TRBV6-5 with TRBJ2-7; 9 bases are shared with TRBD1. The V segment lost 6 bases and the J segment 7 bases; nucleotides outside the gene matches: 4. This CDR3 comprises 12 residues. Germline CDR1 and CDR2: MNHEY and SVGAGI. The CDR3 DNA reads as TGTGCCAGCAGGGACAGGGGTTGGGAGCAGTACTTC. Protein: CASRDRGWEQYF.

The rearrangement links TRBV23-1 to TRBJ1-6; D gene uncertain. TRBV23-1 is annotated as an ORF whose role is uncertain. The CDR3 runs to 13 residues. V was cut by 2 bases and J by 10 bases, with 9 bases left in between. CDR3 DNA: TGCGCCAGCAGTCAAACGGCCGGGTCACCCCTCCACTTT. Residues: CASSQTAGSPLHF.

The chain combines TRBV28 with TRBJ1-5; D is perhaps TRBD1 (5 bases). CDR3 size: 14 residues. The germline V and J ends were trimmed by 2 bases and 4 bases, with 9 bases remaining between them. Germline V gives CDR1 MDHEN, CDR2 SYDVKM. The CDR3 coding sequence is TGTGCCAGCAGTTTAAGGGCAGGGAATCAGCCCCAGCATTTT. Residues: CASSLRAGNQPQHF.

This sequence joins TRBV2 and TRBJ2-3; possibly TRBD2 for D (6 bases). The length of the CDR3 is 14 residues. Germline CDR1 is SNHLY and CDR2 is FYNNEI. V was shortened by 11 bases and J by 1 base, with 16 bases between the two germline ends. CDR3 protein: CAGNIGTGTDTQYF. The CDR3 DNA sequence: TGTGCCGGCAATATAGGGACTGGCACAGATACGCAGTATTTT.

V usage is TRBV19 and J usage is TRBJ1-1; D gene ambiguous. The V gene lost 8 bases and the J gene lost 4 bases, with 11 bases spanning the gap. The germline gives CDR1 LNHDA, CDR2 SQIVND (reference sequence). The CDR3 is made up of 12 amino acids. The DNA for the CDR3 is TGTGCCAGTCGCGTCCGAGCCACTGAAGCTTTCTTT. Its translation: CASRVRATEAFF.

The chain joins TRBV2 to TRBJ2-5; D unclear. V lost 4 bases and J lost 1, with 10 bases in between. This CDR3 contains 14 residues. Germline V lookup: CDR1 SNHLY, CDR2 FYNNEI. This CDR3 is CASSGAEFQETQYF. CDR3 bases: TGTGCCAGCAGTGGGGCAGAGTTCCAAGAGACCCAGTACTTC.

The rearrangement uses TRBV2 and TRBJ2-2, with 8 nucleotides matching TRBD2. Germline values: CDR1 SNHLY, CDR2 FYNNEI. This CDR3 comprises 17 residues. V was clipped by 3 bases and J by 0 bases; unmatched bases: 6. The CDR3 region has the DNA TGTGCCAGCAGTGACGGGGCGGGGGGCCCGAACACCGGGGAGCTGTTTTTT. Translated, it gives CASSDGAGGPNTGELFF.

This clone was recorded only once. V gene TRBV5-8 combines with J gene TRBJ2-1, with 11 bases identical to TRBD1. V shed 4 bases, J shed 6 bases, and the junction held 9 bases outside the gene matches. CDR1 and CDR2 (germline): SGHTS, YDEGEE. The CDR3 is 16 residues long. The CDR3 loop reads CASSRGQGAGVNEQFF. CDR3 coding DNA: TGTGCCAGCAGCCGAGGACAGGGGGCGGGAGTCAATGAGCAGTTCTTC. Filled out from reference TRBV5-8 and TRBJ2-1, the complete variable domain reads EAGVTQSPTHLIKTRGQQATLRCSPISGHTSVYWYQQALGLGLQFLLWYDEGEERNRGNFPPRFSGRQFPNYSSELNVNALELEDSALYLCASSRGQGAGVNEQFFGPGTRLTVL.

The rearrangement uses TRBV4-1 and TRBJ1-6, with 9 bases fitting TRBD1. Germline V gene lookup returns CDR1 MGHRA and CDR2 YSYEKL. This CDR3 spans 17 amino acids. With 3 bases clipped from V and 7 bases from J, the junction kept 10 bases outside the gene matches. Here the CDR3 DNA reads TGCGCCAGCAGCCAGGGAATCCGGGACAGGGTCAATTCACCCCTCCACTTT. It codes for CASSQGIRDRVNSPLHF.

This chain joins TRBV5-1 and TRBJ1-4; a possible D gene is TRBD1 (6 bases). Between the trimmed V and J ends, which lost 4 bases and 4 bases, there was a span of 11 bases. The CDR3 runs 14 residues. Germline V CDR1 and CDR2: SGHRS, YFSETQ. The CDR3 sequence is CASSPGTNNEKLFF. The CDR3 region has the DNA TGCGCCAGCAGCCCGGGGACAAATAATGAAAAACTGTTTTTT.